This T cell receptor (beta chain) is from a study of blood T cells in healthy people across ages. In the case of this clonotype: Antigen specificity is unknown.

Findings of the study overall: The authors considered diversity estimates from one million T cells to be underestimates.

Trimming cost V 5 bases and J 3 bases; bases outside gene matches: 16. Germline V gene lookup returns CDR1 MNHEY and CDR2 SVGEGT. This CDR3 is built from 17 residues. Combining a sample-barcoded 5' primer with a J-beta primer mix, a second PCR ran for roughly 6 to 11 cycles. Each cDNA molecule was tagged by a template-switch adaptor that had 12 random nucleotides. TCRdb ran MiXCR on the 5' RACE reads and lists one entry per CDR3 protein. This table holds about 1.6 million distinct CDR3 sequences, 34% found once. V and J are TRBV6-2 or TRBV6-3 and TRBJ2-7, with TRBD1 identical over 7 bases. The source is a woman in her thirties in good health. Sequencing was done on a sample of blood. The CDR3 sequence is CASSLGGEVALYYEQYF. CDR3 bases: TGTGCCAGCAGTCTAGGGGGCGAAGTTGCGCTTTACTACGAGCAGTACTTC.